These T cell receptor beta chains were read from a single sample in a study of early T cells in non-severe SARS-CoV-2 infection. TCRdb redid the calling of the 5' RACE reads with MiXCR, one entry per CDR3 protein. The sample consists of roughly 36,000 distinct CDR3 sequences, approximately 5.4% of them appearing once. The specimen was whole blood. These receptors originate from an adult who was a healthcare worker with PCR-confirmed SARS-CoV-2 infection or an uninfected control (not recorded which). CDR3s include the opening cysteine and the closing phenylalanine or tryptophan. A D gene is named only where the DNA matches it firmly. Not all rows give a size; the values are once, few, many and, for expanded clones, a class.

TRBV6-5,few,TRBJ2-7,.,TGTGCCAGCACGCCGCGTGGGGGCGCGCAGTACGAGCAGTACTTC,CASTPRGGAQYEQYF
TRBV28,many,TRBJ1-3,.,TGTGCCAGCTCCTGGCAGGGACCGCGCAACACCATATATTTT,CASSWQGPRNTIYF
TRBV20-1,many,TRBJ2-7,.,TGCAGTGCTAGAGATCGGGGGCTAGATCGCGAGCAGTACTTC,CSARDRGLDREQYF
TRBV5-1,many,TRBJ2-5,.,TGCGCCAGCAGCTTGGAGGACTCGGGTGGGGCGACCCAGTACTTC,CASSLEDSGGATQYF
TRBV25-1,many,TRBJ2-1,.,TGTGCCGCAACCGGCCGGTTCGACAATGAGCAGTTCTTC,CAATGRFDNEQFF
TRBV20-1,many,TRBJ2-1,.,TGCAGTGCTCAGAGGGGCCCCACCTACAATGAGCAGTTCTTC,CSAQRGPTYNEQFF
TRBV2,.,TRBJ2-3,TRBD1,TGTGCCAGCAGTGTACAGGGGGCGTTAGATACGCAGTATTTT,CASSVQGALDTQYF
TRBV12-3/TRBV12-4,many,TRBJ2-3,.,.,CASSSSGGGPDTQYF
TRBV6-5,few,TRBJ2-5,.,TGTGCCAGCAGTTACGATGGTAGGGAGACCCAGTACTTC,CASSYDGRETQYF
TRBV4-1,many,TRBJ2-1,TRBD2,TGCGCCAGCAGCGGAGACGGGGGGTTTCAGAAGGATGAGCAGTTCTTC,CASSGDGGFQKDEQFF
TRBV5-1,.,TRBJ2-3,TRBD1,TGCGCCACGGGACAGGGAAGGGACACAGGTACGCAGTATTTT,CATGQGRDTGTQYF
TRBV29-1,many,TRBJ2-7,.,TGCAGCGTTGCGTGGGACATCTCCTACGAGCAGTACTTC,CSVAWDISYEQYF
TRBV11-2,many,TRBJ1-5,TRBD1,TGTGCCAGCAGCTACAACAGGGGAGGCAATCAGCCCCAGCATTTT,CASSYNRGGNQPQHF
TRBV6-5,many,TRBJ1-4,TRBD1,TGTGCCAGCAGTACTCCGGCAGGGGGTAATGAAAAACTGTTTTTT,CASSTPAGGNEKLFF
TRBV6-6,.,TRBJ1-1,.,TGTGCCAGCAGAGCCGGGACGGCGAACACTGAAGCTTTCTTT,CASRAGTANTEAFF
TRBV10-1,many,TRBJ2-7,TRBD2,TGCGCCAGCTGTAGCGGGCACCTCCCTCGGGAGCAGTACTTC,CASCSGHLPREQYF
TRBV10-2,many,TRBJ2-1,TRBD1,TGCGCCAGCAGTGAGTCAATGACAGGGGGGGGCAATGAGCAGTTCTTC,CASSESMTGGGNEQFF
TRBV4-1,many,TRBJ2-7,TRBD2,TGCGCCAGCAGCCCCATTCGACTAGCGGGGGCCTACGAGCAGTACTTC,CASSPIRLAGAYEQYF
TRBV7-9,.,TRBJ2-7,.,TGTGCCAGCACCTCAGGAAGACAGGCAACCTCCTACGAGCAGTACTTC,CASTSGRQATSYEQYF
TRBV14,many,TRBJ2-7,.,TGTGCCAGCAGCCGACGGCCAGGAGAGGGCAACTCCTACGAGCAGTACTTC,CASSRRPGEGNSYEQYF
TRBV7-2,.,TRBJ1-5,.,TGTGCCAGCAGCTTGGGTAGGGGAGGTCAGCCCCAGCATTTT,CASSLGRGGQPQHF
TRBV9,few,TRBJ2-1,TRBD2,TGTGCCAGCATGGGCGGGGGGAGCTCCTACAATGAGCAGTTCTTC,CASMGGGSSYNEQFF
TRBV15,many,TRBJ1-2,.,TGTGCCACCAGCAGAGATATATCGTCTGGAAACCTTTATGGCTACACCTTC,CATSRDISSGNLYGYTF
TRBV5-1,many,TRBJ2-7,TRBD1,TGCGCCAGCAGCCCGGGACAGGGCCCAACCGAGCAGTACTTC,CASSPGQGPTEQYF
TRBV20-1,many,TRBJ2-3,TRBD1,TGCAGTGCTAGTGCCACCACCGGGACAGGGGTTGATACGCAGTATTTT,CSASATTGTGVDTQYF
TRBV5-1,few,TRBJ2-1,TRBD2,TGCGCCAGCAGCCCTGGACTAGCGGGGGGGCCTGGCAATGAGCAGTTCTTC,CASSPGLAGGPGNEQFF
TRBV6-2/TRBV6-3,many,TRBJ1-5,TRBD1,TGTGCCAGCAACCAACAGGGGGTGGGTCAGCCCCAGCATTTT,CASNQQGVGQPQHF
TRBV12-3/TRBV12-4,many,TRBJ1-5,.,TGTGCCAGCACCCTTGGGGGATATCAGCCCCAGCATTTT,CASTLGGYQPQHF
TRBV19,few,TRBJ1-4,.,TGTGCCAGTAGTCCCGGAATGATTGAAAAACTGTTTTTT,CASSPGMIEKLFF
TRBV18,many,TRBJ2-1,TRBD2,TGTGCCAGCTCACCCTTTAGCGGGGAAGCCTACAATGAGCAGTTCTTC,CASSPFSGEAYNEQFF
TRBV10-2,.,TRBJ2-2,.,TGCGCCAGCAGTGTTTGGTCCGGGGAGCTGTTTTTT,CASSVWSGELFF
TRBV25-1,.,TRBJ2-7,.,TGTGCCAGCAGTGGCGGACAGTTTCACTCCTACGAGCAGTACTTC,CASSGGQFHSYEQYF
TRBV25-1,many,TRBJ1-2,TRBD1,TGTGCCAGCAGTGAAGGGACAGCCTATGGCTACACCTTC,CASSEGTAYGYTF
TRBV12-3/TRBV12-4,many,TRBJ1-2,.,TGTGCCAGCAGTCGACTTAGGGGAAGTGGCTATGGCTACACCTTC,CASSRLRGSGYGYTF
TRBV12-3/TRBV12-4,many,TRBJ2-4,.,TGTGCCAGCAGTTTTGGTCTCTTACGGCCGTACTTC,CASSFGLLRPYF
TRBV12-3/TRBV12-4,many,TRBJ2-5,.,TGTGCCAGCAGTTTGCGGGAGACCCAGTACTTC,CASSLRETQYF
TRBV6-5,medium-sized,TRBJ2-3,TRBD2,TGTGCCAGCAGTAAAACTAGCGGGGGGGCATCAGATACGCAGTATTTT,CASSKTSGGASDTQYF
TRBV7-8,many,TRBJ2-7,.,TGTGCCAGCAGCTTGAGTCGGGACGGCCACTACGAGCAGTACTTC,CASSLSRDGHYEQYF
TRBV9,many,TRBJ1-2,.,TGTGCCAGCAGCGTAAACATGGGACCTACTAACTATGGCTACACCTTC,CASSVNMGPTNYGYTF
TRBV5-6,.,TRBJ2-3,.,TGTGCCGGAGGCTCCGGTGCAGATACGCAGTATTTT,CAGGSGADTQYF